Shown below are 32 T cell receptor beta chains from a single sample sequenced in a study of T cell responses to AZD1222 COVID-19 vaccine. Generated by immunoSEQ multiplex PCR, the TCRdb table keeps only in-frame clones and is missing some. The table includes 150,000 to 200,000 clones, over 80% detected once. This sample comprised peripheral blood, obtained 28 days after the second dose of the MenACWY control vaccine. The receptors originated from an adult who received the MenACWY meningococcal vaccine as a control.

This clone has a single count. The chain is built from TRBV9 and TRBJ2-6; D not certain. V lost 0 bases and J lost 0, with 4 bases in between. The CDR3 contains 15 residues. Per germline, CDR1 SGDLS and CDR2 YYNGEE. The CDR3: CASSVDPSGANVLTF. DNA of the CDR3: TGTGCCAGCAGCGTAGACCCCTCTGGGGCCAACGTCCTGACTTTC.

The gene calls are TRBV24-1 and TRBJ1-4; no reliable D call. CDR3 length: 14 amino acids. V gave up 4 bases and J gave up 4 bases, with 9 bases separating them. Germline CDR1 and CDR2: KGHDR and SFDVKD. The CDR3 coding sequence is TGTGCCACCAGTGAGGGAAGGCTTAATGAAAAACTGTTTTTT. Amino acid sequence: CATSEGRLNEKLFF.

Here the CDR3 DNA reads TGTGCCAGCAGCTTAGGACAGGGCGGTTCACCCCTCCACTTT. Translation gives CASSLGQGGSPLHF. The rearrangement joins TRBV7-8 to TRBJ1-6; 7 nucleotides agree with TRBD1. Trimming removed 1 base from V and 9 bases from J; junction bases left unmatched: 3. The CDR3 loop spans 14 amino acids. CDR1 and CDR2 from the germline V gene are SGHVS and FQNEAQ.

The chain couples TRBV18 to TRBJ2-6; TRBD1 or TRBD2 may be the D gene (5 bases each). Trimming took 1 base from V and 4 from J, leaving 8 bases between them. Germline loops: CDR1 KGHSH, CDR2 LQKENI. The CDR3 totals 15 residues. The CDR3 nucleotides are TGTGCCAGCTCACCACAGGGGAGCGGGGCCAACGTCCTGACTTTC. Residues: CASSPQGSGANVLTF.

This chain joins TRBV27 and TRBJ1-5; weak D call: TRBD1 (6 bases). The V end was cut by 5 bases, the J end by 3 bases, with 14 bases between. This CDR3 has 15 amino acids. Germline CDR1 reads MNHEY; CDR2 reads SMNVEV (reference sequence). The CDR3 DNA reads as TGTGCCAGCAGTCCGGACAGCCGGACCAATCAGCCCCAGCATTTT. Translating it yields CASSPDSRTNQPQHF.

The chain is built from TRBV7-2 and TRBJ2-5, with 10 bases lining up with TRBD2. The CDR3 runs to 17 residues. Per germline, CDR1 SGHTA and CDR2 FQGNSA. V lost 4 bases and J lost 4; bases outside the gene matches: 12. The CDR3 here is CASSSRLAGGGGETQYF. In DNA, the CDR3 is TGTGCCAGCAGCTCCAGACTAGCGGGTGGAGGGGGAGAGACCCAGTACTTC.

This clone was detected only a few times. V and J are TRBV2 and TRBJ1-1, with TRBD1 as a possible D gene (6 bases). This CDR3 is built from 15 residues. V was trimmed by 6 bases and J by 3 bases, leaving 17 bases between them. CDR1 and CDR2 (germline): SNHLY, FYNNEI. The CDR3 region is CASRLGGGHDTEAFF. CDR3 sequence (DNA): TGTGCCAGCAGACTCGGCGGGGGGCATGACACTGAAGCTTTCTTT.

The rearrangement joins TRBV5-5 to TRBJ2-2; 7 nucleotides agree with TRBD1. From germline, CDR1 is SGHKS and CDR2 YYEKEE (reference sequence). There are 17 residues in the CDR3. Trimming removed 0 bases from V and 5 bases from J; junction bases left unmatched: 10. The CDR3 DNA is TGTGCCAGCAGCTTGGCTTATTTACAGGGGTTGACCGGGGAGCTGTTTTTT. This gives the protein CASSLAYLQGLTGELFF.

This clone has only one observation. The V gene is TRBV20-1, the J gene TRBJ2-5; 7 nucleotides match TRBD2. Trimming removed 3 bases from V and 0 bases from J; junction bases left unmatched: 4. The CDR3 runs 14 residues. Germline V gene lookup returns CDR1 DFQATT and CDR2 SNEGSKA (reference sequence). CDR3 DNA: TGCAGTGCTAGTGGGGAGGGCTACCAAGAGACCCAGTACTTC. Translating it yields CSASGEGYQETQYF.

The chain carries TRBV6-6 and TRBJ2-5; 9 bases fit TRBD2. Trimming cost V 6 bases and J 2 bases; bases outside gene matches: 1. CDR1 is MNHNY and CDR2 is SVGAGI in the germline V gene (reference sequence). The CDR3 covers 13 residues. CDR3 bases: TGTGCCAGCAGGACTAGCGGACAAGAGACCCAGTACTTC. Its protein is CASRTSGQETQYF.

A single count supports this clone. V and J are TRBV12-3 or TRBV12-4 and TRBJ1-1; D gene ambiguous. This CDR3 contains 10 residues. The ends were cut back, 8 bases at V and 2 bases at J, with 3 bases in the middle. The CDR3 DNA reads TGTGCCAGCGCTAACACTGAAGCTTTCTTT. Translation: CASANTEAFF.

The V and J genes are TRBV12-3 or TRBV12-4 and TRBJ1-2; D unresolved. This CDR3 is 13 amino acids long. Trimming left V 6 bases short and J 2 bases short, with 10 bases between. CDR3 residues: CASRGTENYGYTF. Here the CDR3 DNA reads TGTGCCAGCAGGGGCACAGAAAACTATGGCTACACCTTC.

V usage is TRBV5-1 and J usage is TRBJ2-5; 12 positions match TRBD2. Germline V gene sequence: CDR1 SGHRS, CDR2 YFSETQ. The CDR3 consists of 14 residues. The V segment lost 3 bases and the J segment 4 bases; nucleotides outside the gene matches: 1. The CDR3 loop is CASSSLAGGETQYF. The CDR3 coding sequence is TGCGCCAGCAGCTCACTAGCGGGAGGAGAGACCCAGTACTTC.

The CDR3 region has the DNA TGTGCCAGCCCCGAAGCAGCGGGGGGCACAGATACGCAGTATTTT. Translated, it gives CASPEAAGGTDTQYF. The V gene is TRBV2, the J gene TRBJ2-3, with TRBD2 identical over 8 bases. Germline V lookup: CDR1 SNHLY, CDR2 FYNNEI. V shed 8 bases, J shed 1 base, and the junction held 8 bases outside the gene matches. This CDR3 contains 15 residues.

This clone was seen once. The gene calls are TRBV5-1 and TRBJ2-2; 10 bases are shared with TRBD1. CDR1 is SGHRS, CDR2 YFSETQ, per germline. V lost 3 bases and J lost 6; bases outside the gene matches: 8. The CDR3 has 16 amino acids. CDR3 DNA: TGCGCCAGCAGCTGGGGGGACAGGGGTTCCTCCGGGGAGCTGTTTTTT. Translating it yields CASSWGDRGSSGELFF.

The gene calls are TRBV5-4 and TRBJ1-2; 8 bases line up with TRBD1. The CDR3 is made up of 14 amino acids. V was clipped by 5 bases and J by 4 bases; unmatched bases: 7. Germline V gene data show CDR1 as SGHNT and CDR2 as YYREEE (reference sequence). CDR3 sequence reads: CASRHTGGVYGYTF. The CDR3 nucleotides read TGTGCCAGCAGACACACAGGGGGAGTCTATGGCTACACCTTC. The whole variable domain, filled in from reference TRBV5-4 and TRBJ1-2, reads ETGVTQSPTHLIKTRGQQVTLRCSSQSGHNTVSWYQQALGQGPQFIFQYYREEENGRGNFPPRFSGLQFPNYSSELNVNALELDDSALYLCASRHTGGVYGYTFGSGTRLTVV.

The V call is TRBV27, the J call TRBJ1-3; 7 bases match TRBD1. The CDR3 is 14 residues long. CDR1 MNHEY and CDR2 SMNVEV come from the germline V gene (reference sequence). V trimming: 3 bases; J trimming: 4 bases; junction bases outside the gene matches: 3. The CDR3 loop reads CASSLNRGGNTIYF. CDR3 nucleotide sequence: TGTGCCAGCAGTTTGAACAGGGGCGGAAACACCATATATTTT.

The chain links TRBV6-2 or TRBV6-3 to TRBJ2-1; D possibly matches TRBD1 or TRBD2 (5 bases each). This CDR3 is 14 amino acids long. Trimming pared 5 bases from V and 0 bases from J, leaving 8 bases between. Looked up from germline, CDR1 is MNHEY and CDR2 is SVGEGT. DNA of the CDR3: TGTGCCAGCAGTGGGACCTTCTCCTACAATGAGCAGTTCTTC. Translated: CASSGTFSYNEQFF.

The CDR3 protein is CASSLATDRGSGYTF. The DNA of the CDR3 is TGCGCCAGCAGCTTGGCCACGGACAGGGGTTCTGGCTACACCTTC. The chain recombines TRBV5-1 with TRBJ1-2; TRBD1 aligns across 9 bases. This CDR3 has 15 residues. From germline, CDR1 is SGHRS and CDR2 YFSETQ. After removal of 0 bases from V and 7 bases from J, the junction contained 7 bases not matched to a gene.

The rearrangement links TRBV7-2 to TRBJ1-1; 9 nucleotides align to TRBD1. This CDR3 comprises 17 residues. V was pared by 0 bases and J by 10 bases, with 15 bases of the junction left unmatched. Looked up from germline, CDR1 is SGHTA and CDR2 is FQGNSA. CDR3 protein: CASSLAYYGTGMGGAFF. The CDR3 bases are TGTGCCAGCAGCTTAGCTTACTACGGGACAGGGATGGGTGGAGCTTTCTTT. Full variable domain (rest looked up from reference TRBV7-2 and TRBJ1-1): GAGVSQSPSNKVTEKGKDVELRCDPISGHTALYWYRQSLGQGLEFLIYFQGNSAPDKSGLPSDRFSAERTGGSVSTLTIQRTQQEDSAVYLCASSLAYYGTGMGGAFFGQGTRLTVV.

The J gene is TRBJ1-1, the V gene TRBV28; maybe TRBD1 (5 bases). The CDR3 sequence is 12 residues long. From germline, CDR1 is MDHEN and CDR2 SYDVKM. Trimming pared 4 bases from V and 10 bases from J, leaving 13 bases between. Written as DNA, the CDR3 is TGTGCCAGCAGTTCAGTTGCGGGGCGAGCTTTCTTT. Its translation is CASSSVAGRAFF.

The V call is TRBV7-9, the J call TRBJ2-2; D is unresolved. The CDR3 runs 16 residues. Trimming cost V 0 bases and J 0 bases, with 8 bases left between them. The germline V gene has CDR1 SEHNR and CDR2 FQNEAQ (reference sequence). The CDR3 region has the DNA TGTGCCAGCAGCTTAGCGCGCAGTACGAACACCGGGGAGCTGTTTTTT. Translated, it gives CASSLARSTNTGELFF. The full variable domain, its missing parts supplied by reference TRBV7-9 and TRBJ2-2, is DTGVSQNPRHKITKRGQNVTFRCDPISEHNRLYWYRQTLGQGPEFLTYFQNEAQLEKSRLLSDRFSAERPKGSFSTLEIQRTEQGDSAMYLCASSLARSTNTGELFFGEGSRLTVL.

J is TRBJ2-4 and V is TRBV7-9; 10 bases are a match to TRBD2. The V and J ends lost 1 base and 2 bases, in that order; junction bases with no gene match: 5. Germline CDR1 and CDR2: SEHNR and FQNEAQ (reference sequence). This CDR3 contains 17 residues. CDR3 bases: TGTGCCAGCAGCTTAGGCAGCGGGGGGGCGACCAAAAACATTCAGTACTTC. Its protein product is CASSLGSGGATKNIQYF.

V and J are TRBV19 and TRBJ2-2; unclear D gene. V dropped 6 bases and J dropped 3 bases, with 17 bases sitting between them. The CDR3 has 16 residues. Germline lookup yields CDR1 LNHDA and CDR2 SQIVND (reference sequence). DNA for the CDR3: TGTGCCAGTAGAGTTGGAGTCAGACTTCACACCGGGGAGCTGTTTTTT. Its protein product is CASRVGVRLHTGELFF.

The gene calls are TRBV6-5 and TRBJ2-1; D call uncertain. This CDR3 contains 15 residues. The germline V gene has CDR1 MNHEY and CDR2 SVGAGI. Trimming stripped 7 bases from V and 2 bases from J, with 15 bases between. The CDR3 DNA reads TGTGCCAGCACCTCCGCTCTAAACCCCTACAATGAGCAGTTCTTC. Translation: CASTSALNPYNEQFF.

The rearrangement joins TRBV19 to TRBJ1-5; 7 positions agree with TRBD1. The CDR3 length is 14 residues. V gave up 3 bases and J gave up 6 bases; unmatched junction bases: 5. The germline CDR1 and CDR2 sequences are LNHDA and SQIVND (reference sequence). Here the CDR3 DNA reads TGTGCCAGTAGTATGGGGCAGGGGGGTCAGCCCCAGCATTTT. It yields the protein CASSMGQGGQPQHF. Combining the CDR3 with reference TRBV19 and TRBJ1-5 gives the whole variable domain DGGITQSPKYLFRKEGQNVTLSCEQNLNHDAMYWYRQDPGQGLRLIYYSQIVNDFQKGDIAEGYSVSREKKESFPLTVTSAQKNPTAFYLCASSMGQGGQPQHFGDGTRLSIL.

The chain links TRBV4-3 to TRBJ1-2; perhaps TRBD1 as D (5 bases). Trimming took 4 bases from V and 7 from J, leaving 22 bases between them. The CDR3 sequence is 16 residues long. Germline V gene data show CDR1 as LGHNA and CDR2 as YSLEER. CDR3 nucleotide sequence: TGCGCCAGCAGCCGCGGGGATGTCTTGGGGGTAGGTGGCTACACCTTC. This sequence encodes CASSRGDVLGVGGYTF.

This chain joins TRBV5-4 and TRBJ1-4; D gene ambiguous. The germline CDR1 and CDR2 sequences are SGHNT and YYREEE (reference sequence). The CDR3 runs 15 residues. Trimming cost V 4 bases and J 6 bases, with 16 bases left between them. The CDR3 sequence is CASSPALSSHEKLFF. The CDR3 coding sequence is TGTGCCAGCAGCCCCGCCCTTTCAAGCCATGAAAAACTGTTTTTT.

The chain joins TRBV29-1 to TRBJ2-3; TRBD1 aligns across 8 bases. The length of the CDR3 is 17 residues. The germline gives CDR1 SQVTM, CDR2 ANQGSEA. The V gene end was trimmed by 6 bases and the J gene end by 6 bases; junction bases not matched to a gene: 20. This CDR3 reads CSVLDGQGHIDSDTQYF. CDR3 DNA: TGCAGCGTCCTAGATGGACAGGGCCACATAGACTCGGATACGCAGTATTTT.

The rearrangement links TRBV4-1 to TRBJ1-2; D remains unclear. Germline assignment: CDR1 MGHRA and CDR2 YSYEKL. Trimming cost V 0 bases and J 1 base, with 9 bases left between them. CDR3 length: 15 residues. The CDR3 region has the DNA TGCGCCAGCAGCCAAGAGCGATCCAGTAACTATGGCTACACCTTC. Encoded protein: CASSQERSSNYGYTF.

CDR3 nucleotide sequence: TGTGCCAGCAGCTCTAAATTTGGACAGGGGGCATCCTATAATTCACCCCTCCACTTT. It translates to CASSSKFGQGASYNSPLHF. The chain links TRBV7-2 to TRBJ1-6, with 11 bases identical to TRBD1. This CDR3 spans 19 amino acids. V was clipped by 4 bases and J by 1 base; unmatched bases: 9. Per germline, CDR1 SGHTA and CDR2 FQGNSA. The variable domain in full, with the rest retrieved from reference TRBV7-2 and TRBJ1-6, is GAGVSQSPSNKVTEKGKDVELRCDPISGHTALYWYRQSLGQGLEFLIYFQGNSAPDKSGLPSDRFSAERTGGSVSTLTIQRTQQEDSAVYLCASSSKFGQGASYNSPLHFGNGTRLTVT.

J is TRBJ1-1 and V is TRBV29-1; a possible D gene is TRBD1 (6 bases). Trimming left V 4 bases short and J 4 bases short, with 16 bases between. This CDR3 contains 14 residues. From germline, CDR1 is SQVTM and CDR2 ANQGSEA. For the CDR3, the DNA is TGCAGCGTTGCGGAACAGGGCGGTTTCACTGAAGCTTTCTTT. Translated: CSVAEQGGFTEAFF.